One sample yielded the 26 T cell receptor beta chains listed below, sequenced in a study of shared clonotypes between healthy human individuals (dated by TCRdb to between 2020 and 2021). The method was the immunoSEQ multiplex PCR assay. Held by TCRdb, this immuneACCESS table contains in-frame sequences only and omits some clones. Under half of the omission traces to an unresolved V gene where checked; the cause of the rest is unknown. The sample profile shows more than 1.2 million clones; just under 99% of them were found once. The ten largest account for over 0.3% of the sample. Source material: naive CD4+ T cells sorted from blood. Interpreted using the paper, the cell subset or site label stands for: CD45RA+ positively selected. These receptors originate from a man in his thirties or forties in good health.

This chain links TRBV6-1 with TRBJ1-2, with D uncertain. The V end was cut by 6 bases, the J end by 2 bases, with 16 bases between. CDR3 length: 15 amino acids. Germline values: CDR1 MNHNS, CDR2 SASEGT. In nucleotides, the CDR3 is TGTGCCAGCAGGTCGAACCCTCCATTAAACTATGGCTACACCTTC. Translated: CASRSNPPLNYGYTF.

The chain has TRBV9 and TRBJ2-3, with TRBD2 identical over 14 bases. This CDR3 contains 15 residues. V shed 9 bases and J 6 bases; nucleotides not matched to a gene: 9. CDR1 is SGDLS and CDR2 is YYNGEE in the germline V gene. The CDR3 sequence is CANLLRTSGRDTQYF. Here the CDR3 DNA reads TGTGCCAACCTGTTAAGGACTAGCGGGAGGGATACGCAGTATTTT.

The chain combines TRBV27 with TRBJ2-7; D tentatively reads TRBD1 or TRBD2 (6 bases each). The germline gives CDR1 MNHEY, CDR2 SMNVEV (reference sequence). V was pared by 2 bases and J by 4 bases, with 15 bases between. CDR3 size: 15 residues. The DNA for the CDR3 is TGTGCCAGCAGTTTAACCGGGGGCGATACGTACGAGCAGTACTTC. Translated, it gives CASSLTGGDTYEQYF.

The V gene is TRBV2, the J gene TRBJ2-7; no clear D. Germline V gene data show CDR1 as SNHLY and CDR2 as FYNNEI. This CDR3 has 14 residues. The V and J ends lost 4 bases and 3 bases respectively, with 13 bases between them. CDR3 sequence (DNA): TGTGCCAGCAGTGTAGGGATTGGGGACTACGAGCAGTACTTC. The encoded protein is CASSVGIGDYEQYF.

This chain links TRBV30 with TRBJ2-7; 7 bases agree with TRBD1. Losses at the gene ends were 5 bases for V and 2 bases for J; bases not matched to a gene: 12. Germline values: CDR1 GTSNPN, CDR2 SVGIG (reference sequence). The CDR3 runs to 15 residues. CDR3 region: CAWGRGLRGPYEQYF. In DNA, the CDR3 is TGTGCCTGGGGAAGGGGGCTTAGAGGACCCTACGAGCAGTACTTC.

V gene TRBV19 combines with J gene TRBJ2-2; D gene unclear. This CDR3 contains 15 residues. The germline gives CDR1 LNHDA, CDR2 SQIVND (reference sequence). V was cut by 8 bases and J by 8 bases, with 21 bases left in between. In nucleotides, the CDR3 is TGTGCCAGTCGGAATGGGCTAGTCGTCAGTGGGGAGCTGTTTTTT. Encoded protein: CASRNGLVVSGELFF.

V is TRBV28 and J is TRBJ2-7; TRBD2 matches at 10 bases. Per germline, CDR1 MDHEN and CDR2 SYDVKM. The CDR3 is 13 residues long. The ends lost 8 bases at V and 5 bases at J; junction bases unmatched: 6. CDR3 DNA: TGTGCCAGCCTACTAGCGGGATACAACGAGCAGTACTTC. Translation gives CASLLAGYNEQYF.

The V and J genes are TRBV5-4 and TRBJ2-1; D not resolved. Trimming removed 5 bases from V and 2 bases from J, with 14 bases in between. This CDR3 contains 15 residues. Germline V gene data show CDR1 as SGHNT and CDR2 as YYREEE (reference sequence). CDR3: CASRPIGGTYNEQFF. In DNA form, the CDR3 reads TGTGCCAGCAGACCGATAGGCGGAACCTACAATGAGCAGTTCTTC.

V is TRBV19 and J is TRBJ1-5; the D gene is possibly TRBD1 (6 bases). Germline V gene sequence: CDR1 LNHDA, CDR2 SQIVND (reference sequence). Trimming cost V 9 bases and J 2 bases, with 17 bases left between them. There are 15 residues in the CDR3. CDR3 DNA: TGTGCCAGCCGTCAAGGGGGTACGGGCAATCAGCCCCAGCATTTT. Translating gives CASRQGGTGNQPQHF. Supplemented by reference TRBV19 and TRBJ1-5, the full variable domain reads DGGITQSPKYLFRKEGQNVTLSCEQNLNHDAMYWYRQDPGQGLRLIYYSQIVNDFQKGDIAEGYSVSREKKESFPLTVTSAQKNPTAFYLCASRQGGTGNQPQHFGDGTRLSIL.

J is TRBJ2-1 and V is TRBV19, with D hard to call. The germline V gene encodes CDR1 LNHDA and CDR2 SQIVND (reference sequence). The CDR3 runs to 15 residues. The germline V and J ends were trimmed by 3 bases and 0 bases, with 9 bases remaining between them. The CDR3 DNA sequence: TGTGCCAGTAGTATTCGGATATACTCCTACAATGAGCAGTTCTTC. The encoded protein is CASSIRIYSYNEQFF.

V usage is TRBV29-1 and J usage is TRBJ1-2, with no clear D. Deletions cut 4 bases from V and 4 bases from J, with 13 bases between. The CDR3 is 13 amino acids. Germline V CDR1 and CDR2: SQVTM, ANQGSEA. CDR3 loop: CSVADGVSYGYTF. In DNA, the CDR3 is TGCAGCGTTGCCGACGGGGTTAGCTATGGCTACACCTTC.

This clone was counted a single time. The CDR3 reads CASSLSRGYEQYF. For the CDR3, the DNA is TGTGCCAGCAGCTTATCTCGCGGTTACGAGCAGTACTTC. The chain recombines TRBV7-9 with TRBJ2-7, with no clear D. Germline V gene lookup returns CDR1 SEHNR and CDR2 FQNEAQ (reference sequence). This CDR3 comprises 13 residues. V dropped 2 bases and J dropped 4 bases, with 9 bases sitting between them.

This chain connects TRBV23-1 to TRBJ2-7; D unclear. TRBV23-1 is recorded as an ORF, its role being uncertain. This CDR3 is 15 amino acids long. V was pared by 0 bases and J by 0 bases, with 9 bases between. CDR3 DNA sequence: TGCGCCAGCAGTCAATCCTCGCAGAACTCCTACGAGCAGTACTTC. Its protein is CASSQSSQNSYEQYF.

The genes are TRBV5-5 and TRBJ2-7, with a tentative D call TRBD2 (5 bases). The length of the CDR3 is 13 residues. Germline CDR1 reads SGHKS; CDR2 reads YYEKEE (reference sequence). The V and J ends lost 5 bases and 11 bases respectively, with 20 bases between them. The CDR3: CASRSEERIYEYF. The CDR3 DNA follows: TGTGCCAGCAGGTCGGAGGAGAGGATTTACGAGTACTTC.

The V gene is TRBV5-1, the J gene TRBJ1-1; unclear D gene. Germline-derived CDR1 and CDR2 are SGHRS and YFSETQ. V lost 0 bases to trimming and J lost 0 bases, with 15 bases between them. The CDR3 runs to 17 residues. CDR3 protein: CASSLEQRIFMNTEAFF. The CDR3 region has the DNA TGCGCCAGCAGCTTGGAACAGCGAATTTTCATGAACACTGAAGCTTTCTTT.

V gene TRBV5-4 combines with J gene TRBJ2-7; 9 bases map to TRBD2. Unmatched junction bases numbered 7, after V lost 3 bases and J lost 3 bases. CDR3 length equals 15 residues. Germline assignment: CDR1 SGHNT and CDR2 YYREEE (reference sequence). This CDR3 reads CASSSLAGEGYEQYF. The CDR3 nucleotides are TGTGCCAGCAGCTCATTAGCGGGGGAAGGCTACGAGCAGTACTTC.

V is TRBV2 and J is TRBJ1-5, with D uncertain. Germline CDR1 is SNHLY and CDR2 is FYNNEI. CDR3 size: 13 residues. V lost 8 bases and J lost 1, with 9 bases in between. CDR3 amino acids: CASEARSNQPQHF. The CDR3, as DNA: TGTGCCAGCGAGGCCAGGAGCAATCAGCCCCAGCATTTT.

The V and J genes are TRBV4-3 and TRBJ1-3; D gene uncertain. CDR1 and CDR2 from the germline V gene are LGHNA and YSLEER. The CDR3 totals 16 residues. Trimming cost V 2 bases and J 0 bases, with 11 bases left between them. CDR3 in DNA: TGCGCCAGCAGCCAATACGTCGGGCCCTCTGGAAACACCATATATTTT. The encoded protein is CASSQYVGPSGNTIYF.

As regards this clone: Additional DNA sequences in this sample encode the identical CDR3. This chain links TRBV18 with TRBJ2-5; no clear D gene. CDR3 size: 12 residues. Germline loops: CDR1 KGHSH, CDR2 LQKENI. V was trimmed by 2 bases and J by 5 bases, leaving 6 bases between them. Written as DNA, the CDR3 is TGTGCCAGCTCACCAAGGGTGGAGACCCAGTACTTC. It codes for CASSPRVETQYF.

The chain has TRBV25-1 and TRBJ2-4; maybe TRBD2 (6 bases). V shed 6 bases and J shed 0 bases, with 12 bases lying between them. In germline, CDR1 is MGHDK, CDR2 SYGVNS. The CDR3 runs 15 residues. The DNA for the CDR3 is TGTGCCAGCAGCGCGGGAAGCTTAGCCAAAAACATTCAGTACTTC. Translated, it gives CASSAGSLAKNIQYF.

This chain links TRBV7-9 with TRBJ2-3; D gene ambiguous. CDR3 size: 14 residues. Germline CDR1 and CDR2: SEHNR and FQNEAQ (reference sequence). V gave up 5 bases and J gave up 6 bases, with 15 bases separating them. CDR3 sequence: CASSGLTGSDTQYF. CDR3 nucleotides: TGTGCCAGCAGCGGGTTAACTGGCTCCGATACGCAGTATTTT.

This chain uses TRBV1 with TRBJ2-7; the table calls TRBD2, which could not be checked here. TRBV1 is a known pseudogene. The CDR3 is 20 residues long. As DNA, the CDR3 is TGCACCAGCAGCCCCTGTCCACCCGGGACTAGCGGGAGGGGGTACTACGAGCAGTACTTC. Encoded protein: CTSSPCPPGTSGRGYYEQYF.

The chain joins TRBV4-2 to TRBJ2-1; no clear D. The length of the CDR3 is 15 residues. V lost 0 bases to trimming and J lost 8 bases, with 14 bases between them. Germline lookup yields CDR1 LGHNA and CDR2 YNFKEQ. The CDR3 DNA follows: TGTGCCAGCAGCCAAGAGTGGTTGTCAGGCGATGAGCAGTTCTTC. Translated: CASSQEWLSGDEQFF.

In DNA, the CDR3 is TGTGCCAGCAGCACACGGACAGGGGCCCTCACCAATCAGCCCCAGCATTTT. It encodes CASSTRTGALTNQPQHF. J is TRBJ1-5 and V is TRBV5-8, with 9 bases that match TRBD1. The CDR3 length is 17 residues. Trimming took 4 bases from V and 3 from J; bases not matched to a gene: 11. From germline, CDR1 is SGHTS and CDR2 YDEGEE.

The chain couples TRBV9 to TRBJ1-1; D gene ambiguous. V lost 4 bases and J lost 2, with 9 bases in between. The germline gives CDR1 SGDLS, CDR2 YYNGEE. CDR3 length: 13 residues. This CDR3 is CASSRWANTEAFF. The DNA of the CDR3 is TGTGCCAGCAGCCGCTGGGCCAACACTGAAGCTTTCTTT.

J is TRBJ2-3 and V is TRBV30, with TRBD2 identical over 12 bases. After removal of 0 bases from V and 7 bases from J, the junction contained 2 bases not matched to a gene. The germline gives CDR1 GTSNPN, CDR2 SVGIG (reference sequence). This CDR3 spans 14 amino acids. The CDR3, as DNA: TGTGCCTGGAGTGTACTAGCGGGAGGTCATACGCAGTATTTT. This codes for CAWSVLAGGHTQYF.